This T cell receptor (beta chain) was sequenced for a study of T cells in Graves' hyperthyroidism and ophthalmopathy. Uncontrolled infection, other autoimmune disease, pregnancy or lactation excluded patients. Diagnostic decisions used clinical symptoms, serum thyroxine and TRAb, thyroid ultrasound and orbital computed tomography. Germline CDR1 and CDR2: MGHRA and YSYEKL. This CDR3 region has 16 residues. Trimming at V came to 4 bases and at J to 7 bases, leaving 15 bases not matched to a gene. The source material, RNA transcripts, was used to amplify TCR beta CDR3 regions. First-round RT-PCR with HTBI primers amplified the TCR CDR3 region. MiXCR, applied by TCRdb to the multiplex PCR reads, yields one record per CDR3 protein. The sample shows hundreds of thousands of distinct CDR3 sequences, over 35% of them seen only once.

The receptor's source is a man between 18 and 35 years old with Graves' hyperthyroidism. Sequencing used blood. The chain recombines TRBV4-1 with TRBJ1-2, with 7 bases that match TRBD1. The CDR3 reads CASSPLGGGGGAGYTF. In nucleotides, the CDR3 is TGCGCCAGCAGCCCGCTGGGTGGAGGGGGCGGGGCTGGCTACACCTTC.